Listed below are T cell receptor beta chains from one sample, sequenced in a study of blood T cells in healthy people across ages. In TCRdb, the 5' RACE reads were re-called with MiXCR into one record per CDR3 protein. The table includes more than 1,400,000 distinct CDR3 sequences, approximately 42% detected once. Sequencing input: blood. All receptors come from a woman younger than 30 in good health. Each CDR3 is given with its conserved first and last residue. The order of the fields is clone size, V gene, J gene, D gene, CDR3 length, CDR3 protein, CDR3 DNA. A D gene is named only where the DNA matches it firmly. Rows give clone size only sometimes, using once, few, many, or a class for an expanded clone.

size: NA; V: TRBV6-5; J: TRBJ2-7; D: NA; length: 14; CDR3: CASSYEPDTYEQYF; DNA: TGTGCCAGCAGTTACGAACCAGATACCTACGAGCAGTACTTC
size: few; V: TRBV7-2; J: TRBJ2-7; D: TRBD2; length: 17; CDR3: CASSLRFGLAVTYEQYF; DNA: TGTGCCAGCAGCTTACGGTTTGGACTAGCGGTAACCTACGAGCAGTACTTC
size: few; V: TRBV27; J: TRBJ2-7; D: TRBD1; length: 15; CDR3: CASTPDRGVRDEQYF; DNA: TGTGCCAGCACCCCGGACAGGGGAGTTCGGGACGAGCAGTACTTC
size: NA; V: TRBV6-5; J: TRBJ2-5; D: NA; length: 11; CDR3: CATLLGGKQYF; DNA: TGTGCCACCTTGTTGGGCGGTAAGCAGTACTTC
size: few; V: TRBV12-3/TRBV12-4; J: TRBJ2-7; D: NA; length: 13; CDR3: CASSFTRSGEQYF; DNA: TGTGCCAGCAGTTTTACTCGAAGCGGGGAGCAGTACTTC
size: once; V: TRBV6-5; J: TRBJ2-1; D: TRBD2; length: 16; CDR3: CASSYGSRELHNEQFF; DNA: TGTGCCAGCAGTTACGGCTCGCGGGAGCTACACAATGAGCAGTTCTTC
size: NA; V: TRBV29-1; J: TRBJ2-5; D: NA; length: 13; CDR3: CSVDRLAYNEQYF; DNA: TGCAGCGTTGATCGGCTAGCTTACAATGAGCAGTACTTC
size: NA; V: TRBV29-1; J: TRBJ2-5; D: TRBD1; length: 12; CDR3: CSVYRGEEAQYF; DNA: TGCAGCGTTTACAGGGGAGAAGAGGCCCAGTACTTC
size: NA; V: TRBV15; J: TRBJ2-3; D: NA; length: 13; CDR3: CATSREPLDTQYF; DNA: TGTGCCACCAGCAGAGAGCCGTTAGATACGCAGTATTTT
size: NA; V: TRBV20-1; J: TRBJ1-1; D: NA; length: 15; CDR3: CSGRRSGAENTEAFF; DNA: TGCAGTGGGAGAAGGAGCGGGGCAGAGAACACTGAAGCTTTCTTT
size: few; V: TRBV5-1; J: TRBJ2-5; D: TRBD1; length: 17; CDR3: CASSLIPQGTGAVEQYF; DNA: TGCGCCAGCAGCTTGATACCTCAAGGGACAGGGGCCGTTGAGCAGTACTTC
size: few; V: TRBV7-9; J: TRBJ2-1; D: NA; length: 16; CDR3: CASSPTGTVSINEQFF; DNA: TGTGCCAGCAGCCCCACCGGGACGGTCTCCATCAATGAGCAGTTCTTC
size: NA; V: TRBV20-1; J: TRBJ2-6; D: NA; length: 17; CDR3: CSARVQTPVSGANVLTF; DNA: TGCAGTGCTAGAGTCCAGACACCCGTCTCTGGGGCCAACGTCCTGACTTTC
size: few; V: TRBV7-9; J: TRBJ1-1; D: NA; length: 15; CDR3: CASSFRPQPNTEAFF; DNA: TGTGCCAGCAGCTTTCGTCCGCAGCCGAACACTGAAGCTTTCTTT
size: few; V: TRBV20-1; J: TRBJ2-1; D: NA; length: 15; CDR3: CSAPHPGGTNNEQFF; DNA: TGCAGTGCTCCCCATCCCGGGGGCACGAACAATGAGCAGTTCTTC
size: NA; V: TRBV7-8; J: TRBJ1-5; D: NA; length: 13; CDR3: CASKEGGNQPQHF; DNA: TGTGCCAGCAAGGAGGGAGGCAATCAGCCCCAGCATTTT
size: NA; V: TRBV5-4; J: TRBJ2-3; D: NA; length: 11; CDR3: CATAGTDTQYF; DNA: TGTGCCACTGCGGGCACAGATACGCAGTATTTT
size: NA; V: TRBV11-2; J: TRBJ1-1; D: NA; length: 14; CDR3: CASSLGPGRTEAFF; DNA: TGTGCCAGCAGCTTAGGGCCAGGGAGAACTGAAGCTTTCTTT
size: few; V: TRBV30; J: TRBJ1-6; D: NA; length: 14; CDR3: CAWTQGRNNSPLHF; DNA: TGTGCCTGGACTCAGGGAAGGAATAATTCACCCCTCCACTTT
size: NA; V: TRBV10-3; J: TRBJ2-5; D: NA; length: 13; CDR3: CAISGGLQETQYF; DNA: TGTGCCATCAGTGGGGGCTTACAAGAGACCCAGTACTTC
size: few; V: TRBV29-1; J: TRBJ2-3; D: TRBD1; length: 15; CDR3: CSVTGGYKGTDTQYF; DNA: TGCAGCGTTACAGGGGGCTATAAGGGGACAGATACGCAGTATTTT
size: NA; V: TRBV12-3/TRBV12-4; J: TRBJ2-1; D: TRBD1; length: 16; CDR3: CASSLGQGATYNEQFF; DNA: TGTGCCAGCAGTTTAGGGCAGGGGGCCACCTACAATGAGCAGTTCTTC
size: few; V: TRBV20-1; J: TRBJ2-6; D: NA; length: 14; CDR3: CSARDPSGANVLTF; DNA: TGCAGTGCTAGAGATCCCTCTGGGGCCAACGTCCTGACTTTC
size: NA; V: TRBV29-1; J: TRBJ2-3; D: TRBD2; length: 15; CDR3: CSVEDASGSRDTQYF; DNA: TGCAGCGTTGAAGATGCAAGCGGGAGCCGCGATACGCAGTATTTT
size: few; V: TRBV7-2; J: TRBJ2-3; D: TRBD2; length: 17; CDR3: CASSLGLAGEGTDTQYF; DNA: TGTGCCAGCAGCTTGGGACTAGCGGGAGAGGGCACAGATACGCAGTATTTT
size: NA; V: TRBV6-1; J: TRBJ2-3; D: NA; length: 14; CDR3: CASTLRTERDTQYF; DNA: TGTGCCAGCACCCTCAGGACGGAGCGAGATACGCAGTATTTT
size: NA; V: TRBV12-3/TRBV12-4; J: TRBJ2-1; D: NA; length: 12; CDR3: CTSRPLGLVQFF; DNA: TGTACCAGCAGGCCCCTTGGATTGGTGCAGTTCTTC
size: NA; V: TRBV7-3; J: TRBJ2-3; D: NA; length: 15; CDR3: CASSSGSGTTDTQYF; DNA: TGTGCCAGCAGCTCGGGGAGCGGAACCACAGATACGCAGTATTTT
size: NA; V: TRBV6-2/TRBV6-3; J: TRBJ2-1; D: NA; length: 18; CDR3: CASSYPLSTSPRDNEQFF; DNA: TGTGCCAGCAGTTACCCCTTAAGTACTAGTCCTCGGGACAATGAGCAGTTCTTC
size: once; V: TRBV20-1; J: TRBJ2-5; D: TRBD2; length: 14; CDR3: CSAPAGGNYNEQYF; DNA: TGCAGTGCTCCGGCGGGGGGGAACTACAATGAGCAGTACTTC
size: NA; V: TRBV20-1; J: TRBJ2-1; D: TRBD1; length: 14; CDR3: CSARAHRDRETQFF; DNA: TGCAGTGCTCGTGCGCACCGGGACAGAGAGACCCAGTTCTTC
size: NA; V: TRBV4-2; J: TRBJ2-2; D: TRBD2; length: 17; CDR3: CASSQSGGASNTGELFF; DNA: TGTGCCAGCAGCCAGAGCGGGGGGGCATCGAACACCGGGGAGCTGTTTTTT
size: NA; V: TRBV2; J: TRBJ2-3; D: TRBD2; length: 15; CDR3: CASTQLAGATDTQYF; DNA: TGTGCCAGCACCCAACTAGCGGGGGCCACAGATACGCAGTATTTT
size: NA; V: TRBV12-3/TRBV12-4; J: TRBJ1-5; D: NA; length: 15; CDR3: CASSPTGPSNQPQHF; DNA: TGTGCCAGCTCACCTACGGGACCTAGCAATCAGCCCCAGCATTTT
size: once; V: TRBV12-3/TRBV12-4; J: TRBJ1-1; D: NA; length: 14; CDR3: CASGPGNMNTEAFF; DNA: TGTGCCAGCGGCCCCGGAAACATGAACACTGAAGCTTTCTTT
size: NA; V: TRBV10-3; J: TRBJ2-5; D: NA; length: 15; CDR3: CAISEAGGATETQYF; DNA: TGTGCCATCAGTGAGGCCGGGGGCGCTACAGAGACCCAGTACTTC
size: NA; V: TRBV12-3/TRBV12-4; J: TRBJ2-7; D: NA; length: 12; CDR3: CASSFTRGEQYF; DNA: TGTGCCAGCAGCTTCACCCGGGGGGAGCAGTACTTC
size: few; V: TRBV14; J: TRBJ2-5; D: NA; length: 15; CDR3: CASSQRSQVGETQYF; DNA: TGTGCCAGCAGCCAACGTTCGCAGGTTGGGGAGACCCAGTACTTC
size: few; V: TRBV4-2; J: TRBJ2-4; D: TRBD1; length: 16; CDR3: CASSQVAGGAGNIQYF; DNA: TGTGCCAGCAGCCAAGTGGCAGGGGGCGCAGGAAACATTCAGTACTTC
size: NA; V: TRBV6-4; J: TRBJ2-1; D: TRBD1; length: 14; CDR3: CACSEGTGGNEQFF; DNA: TGTGCCTGTAGTGAGGGGACAGGGGGCAATGAGCAGTTCTTC
size: NA; V: TRBV29-1; J: TRBJ1-6; D: NA; length: 13; CDR3: CSVGKGNNSPLHF; DNA: TGCAGCGTTGGGAAGGGAAATAATTCACCCCTCCACTTT
size: few; V: TRBV6-5; J: TRBJ2-2; D: NA; length: 12; CDR3: CASRSSVGELFF; DNA: TGTGCCAGCAGGTCGTCCGTCGGGGAGCTGTTTTTT
size: NA; V: TRBV7-2; J: TRBJ2-1; D: TRBD1; length: 15; CDR3: CASSQGQGVPNEQFF; DNA: TGTGCCAGCAGCCAAGGACAGGGGGTTCCCAATGAGCAGTTCTTC